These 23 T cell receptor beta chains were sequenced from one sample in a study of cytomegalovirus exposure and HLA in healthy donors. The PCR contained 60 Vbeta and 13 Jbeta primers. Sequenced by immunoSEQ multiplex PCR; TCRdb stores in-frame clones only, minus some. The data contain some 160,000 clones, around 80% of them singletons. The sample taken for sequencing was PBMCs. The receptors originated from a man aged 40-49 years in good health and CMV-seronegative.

The CDR3 DNA is TGTGCCAGCAGCGCCTTGGGCAGGGGAAACTATGGCTACACCTTC. The encoded protein is CASSALGRGNYGYTF. The rearrangement uses TRBV9 and TRBJ1-2; a possible D gene is TRBD1 (6 bases). The CDR3 runs to 15 residues. CDR1 and CDR2 (germline): SGDLS, YYNGEE. The V and J ends lost 3 bases and 2 bases respectively, with 14 bases between them. Together with reference TRBV9 and TRBJ1-2, the CDR3 gives the full variable domain: DSGVTQTPKHLITATGQRVTLRCSPRSGDLSVYWYQQSLDQGLQFLIQYYNGEERAKGNILERFSAQQFPDLHSELNLSSLELGDSALYFCASSALGRGNYGYTFGSGTRLTVV.

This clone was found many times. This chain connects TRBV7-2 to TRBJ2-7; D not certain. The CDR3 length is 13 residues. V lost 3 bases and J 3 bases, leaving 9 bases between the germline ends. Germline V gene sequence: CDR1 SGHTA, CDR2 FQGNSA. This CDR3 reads CASSFSALYEQYF. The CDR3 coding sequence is TGTGCCAGCAGCTTCAGTGCCCTCTACGAGCAGTACTTC.

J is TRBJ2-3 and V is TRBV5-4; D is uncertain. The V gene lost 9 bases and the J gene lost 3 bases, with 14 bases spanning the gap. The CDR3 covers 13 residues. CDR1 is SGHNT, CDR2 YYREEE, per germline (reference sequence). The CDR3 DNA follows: TGTGCCACCTCGGGTTCTGGGACAGATACGCAGTATTTT. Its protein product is CATSGSGTDTQYF.

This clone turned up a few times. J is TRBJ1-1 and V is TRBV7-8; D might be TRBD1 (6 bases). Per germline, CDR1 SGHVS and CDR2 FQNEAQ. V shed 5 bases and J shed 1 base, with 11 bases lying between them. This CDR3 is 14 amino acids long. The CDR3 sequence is CASSAETGNTEAFF. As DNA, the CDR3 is TGTGCCAGCAGCGCCGAGACAGGGAACACTGAAGCTTTCTTT.

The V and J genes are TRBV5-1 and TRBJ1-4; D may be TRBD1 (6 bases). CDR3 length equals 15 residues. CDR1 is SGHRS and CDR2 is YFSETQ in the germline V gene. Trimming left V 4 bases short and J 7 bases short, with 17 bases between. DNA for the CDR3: TGCGCCAGCAGCCAACAGGGAAGGTTCGGTGAAAAACTGTTTTTT. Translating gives CASSQQGRFGEKLFF.

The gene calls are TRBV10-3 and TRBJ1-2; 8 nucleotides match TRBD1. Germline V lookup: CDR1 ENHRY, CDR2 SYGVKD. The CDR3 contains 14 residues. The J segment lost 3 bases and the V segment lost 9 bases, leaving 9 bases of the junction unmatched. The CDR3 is CAILFDRGDYGYTF. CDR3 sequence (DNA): TGTGCCATTCTATTCGACAGGGGCGACTATGGCTACACCTTC.

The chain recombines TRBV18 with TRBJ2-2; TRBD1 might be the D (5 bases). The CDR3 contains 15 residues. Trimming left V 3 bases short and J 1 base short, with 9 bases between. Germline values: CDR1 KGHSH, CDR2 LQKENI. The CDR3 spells CASSPGLENTGELFF. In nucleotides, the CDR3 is TGTGCCAGCTCACCGGGGCTAGAGAACACCGGGGAGCTGTTTTTT.

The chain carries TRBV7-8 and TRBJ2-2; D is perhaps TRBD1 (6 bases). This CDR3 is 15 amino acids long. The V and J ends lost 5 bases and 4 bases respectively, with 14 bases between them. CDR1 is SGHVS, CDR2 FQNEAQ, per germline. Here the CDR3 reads CASSQQGQSTGELFF. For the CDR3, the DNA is TGTGCCAGCAGCCAACAGGGTCAGTCCACCGGGGAGCTGTTTTTT.

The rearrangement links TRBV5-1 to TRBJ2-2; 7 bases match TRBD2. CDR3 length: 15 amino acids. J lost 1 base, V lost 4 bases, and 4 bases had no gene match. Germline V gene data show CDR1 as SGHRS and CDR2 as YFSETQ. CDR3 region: CASSQPGGNTGELFF. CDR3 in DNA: TGCGCCAGCAGCCAACCGGGGGGGAACACCGGGGAGCTGTTTTTT.

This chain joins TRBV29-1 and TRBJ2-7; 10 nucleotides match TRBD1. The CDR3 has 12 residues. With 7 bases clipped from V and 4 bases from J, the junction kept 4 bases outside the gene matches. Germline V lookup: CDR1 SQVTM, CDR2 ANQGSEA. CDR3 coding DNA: TGCAGCGCCGGGACAGGGGTGTACGAGCAGTACTTC. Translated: CSAGTGVYEQYF.

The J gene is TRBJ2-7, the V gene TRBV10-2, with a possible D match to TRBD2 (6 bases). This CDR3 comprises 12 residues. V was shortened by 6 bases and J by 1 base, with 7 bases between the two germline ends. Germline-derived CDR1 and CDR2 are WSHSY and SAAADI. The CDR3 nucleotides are TGCGCCAGCAGCGGGACTTCCTACGAGCAGTACTTC. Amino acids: CASSGTSYEQYF.

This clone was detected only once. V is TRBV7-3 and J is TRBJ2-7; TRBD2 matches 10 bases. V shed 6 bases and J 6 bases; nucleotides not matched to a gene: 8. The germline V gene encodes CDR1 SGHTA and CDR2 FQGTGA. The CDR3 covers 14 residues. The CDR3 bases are TGTGCCAGCAGTGTCGGACTAGCGGCGAGCGAGCAGTACTTC. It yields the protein CASSVGLAASEQYF.

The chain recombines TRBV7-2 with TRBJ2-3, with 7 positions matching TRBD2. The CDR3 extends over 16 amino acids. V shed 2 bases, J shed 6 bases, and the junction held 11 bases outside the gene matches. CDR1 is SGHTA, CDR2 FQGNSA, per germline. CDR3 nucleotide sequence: TGTGCCAGCAGCTTAAAAGAGACTAGCTGGGGGGATACGCAGTATTTT. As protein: CASSLKETSWGDTQYF.

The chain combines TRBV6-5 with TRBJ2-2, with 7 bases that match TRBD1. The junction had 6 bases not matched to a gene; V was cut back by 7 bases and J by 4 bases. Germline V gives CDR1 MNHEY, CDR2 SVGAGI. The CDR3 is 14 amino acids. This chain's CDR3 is CASKRAGGTGELFF. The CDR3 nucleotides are TGTGCCAGCAAAAGGGCAGGGGGCACCGGGGAGCTGTTTTTT.

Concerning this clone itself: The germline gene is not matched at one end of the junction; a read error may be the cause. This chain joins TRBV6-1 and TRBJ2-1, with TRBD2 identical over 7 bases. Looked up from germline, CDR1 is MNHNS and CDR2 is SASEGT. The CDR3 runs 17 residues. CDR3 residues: CASTERRRASGGNEQFF. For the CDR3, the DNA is TGTGCCAGCACTGAACGGAGGAGGGCTAGCGGTGGCAATGAGCAGTTCTTC.

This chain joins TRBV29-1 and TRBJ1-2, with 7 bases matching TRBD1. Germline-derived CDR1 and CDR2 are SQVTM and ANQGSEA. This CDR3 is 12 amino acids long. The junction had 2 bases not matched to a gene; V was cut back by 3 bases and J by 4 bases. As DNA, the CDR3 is TGCAGCGTTGAGGGGACAGCCTATGGCTACACCTTC. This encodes CSVEGTAYGYTF.

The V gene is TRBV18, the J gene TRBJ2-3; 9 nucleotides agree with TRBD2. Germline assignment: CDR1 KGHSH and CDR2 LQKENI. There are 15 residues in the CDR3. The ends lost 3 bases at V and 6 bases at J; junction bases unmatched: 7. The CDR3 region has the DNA TGTGCCAGCTCACCTCAGGGACTAGCTTGGGATACGCAGTATTTT. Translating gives CASSPQGLAWDTQYF. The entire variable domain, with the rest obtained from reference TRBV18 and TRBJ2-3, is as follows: NAGVMQNPRHLVRRRGQEARLRCSPMKGHSHVYWYRQLPEEGLKFMVYLQKENIIDESGMPKERFSAEFPKEGPSILRIQQVVRGDSAAYFCASSPQGLAWDTQYFGPGTRLTVL.

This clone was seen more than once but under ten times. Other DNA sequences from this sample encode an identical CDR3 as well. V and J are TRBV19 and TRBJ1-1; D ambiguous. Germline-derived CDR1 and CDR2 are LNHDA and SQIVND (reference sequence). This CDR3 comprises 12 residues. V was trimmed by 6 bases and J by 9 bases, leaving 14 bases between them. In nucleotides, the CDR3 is TGTGCCAGTAGCCCGAGGTCCCAGAAAGCTTTCTTT. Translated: CASSPRSQKAFF.

This chain's CDR3 is CSSLPGQGQSSSYNEQFF. The CDR3 bases are TGCAGCTCCCTCCCGGGACAGGGACAAAGCAGCTCCTACAATGAGCAGTTCTTC. This chain connects TRBV29-1 to TRBJ2-1; 9 bases fit TRBD1. This CDR3 is 18 amino acids long. V was pared by 8 bases and J by 0 bases, with 17 bases of the junction left unmatched. Germline CDR1 is SQVTM and CDR2 is ANQGSEA.

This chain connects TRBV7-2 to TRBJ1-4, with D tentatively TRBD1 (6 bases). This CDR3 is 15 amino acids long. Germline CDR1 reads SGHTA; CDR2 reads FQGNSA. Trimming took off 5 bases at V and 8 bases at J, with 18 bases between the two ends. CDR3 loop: CASSLQGGNYEKLFF. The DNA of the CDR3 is TGTGCCAGCAGCCTACAGGGAGGGAATTACGAAAAACTGTTTTTT.

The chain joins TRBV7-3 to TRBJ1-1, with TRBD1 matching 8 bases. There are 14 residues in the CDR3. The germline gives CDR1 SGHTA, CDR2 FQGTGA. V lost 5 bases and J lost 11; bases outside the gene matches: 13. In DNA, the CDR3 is TGTGCCAGCAGCCCATCGGACAGGGTCGGTTATGCTTTCTTT. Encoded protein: CASSPSDRVGYAFF. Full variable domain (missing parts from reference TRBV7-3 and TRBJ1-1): GAGVSQTPSNKVTEKGKYVELRCDPISGHTALYWYRQSLGQGPEFLIYFQGTGAADDSGLPNDRFFAVRPEGSVSTLKIQRTERGDSAVYLCASSPSDRVGYAFFGQGTRLTVV.

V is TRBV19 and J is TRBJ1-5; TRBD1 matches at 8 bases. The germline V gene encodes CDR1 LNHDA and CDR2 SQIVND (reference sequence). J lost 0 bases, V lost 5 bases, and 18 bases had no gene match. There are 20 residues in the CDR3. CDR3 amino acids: CASSAGTGLLREYSNQPQHF. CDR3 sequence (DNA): TGTGCCAGTAGTGCCGGGACAGGCCTCCTTCGGGAATATAGCAATCAGCCCCAGCATTTT.

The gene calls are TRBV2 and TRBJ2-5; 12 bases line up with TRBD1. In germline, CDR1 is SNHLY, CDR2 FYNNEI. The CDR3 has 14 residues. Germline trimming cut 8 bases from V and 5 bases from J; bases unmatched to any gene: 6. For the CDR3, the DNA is TGTGCCAGCTGGGACAGGGGGCAGGTGGAGACCCAGTACTTC. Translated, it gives CASWDRGQVETQYF.